Each of the 10 T cell receptor beta chains below was sequenced from the same sample in a study of blood T cell repertoires in COVID-19. TCRdb's table, derived via immunoSEQ multiplex PCR, lists solely in-frame clones and lacks some. The sample has some 190,000 clones, approximately 86% seen once. The sample comprised peripheral blood. All receptors come from an elderly man with COVID-19, enrolled during active disease.

The chain employs TRBV5-4 and TRBJ1-6; the D gene is possibly TRBD1 (6 bases). The CDR3 contains 15 residues. V lost 2 bases and J lost 9, with 15 bases in between. CDR1 and CDR2 from the germline V gene are SGHNT and YYREEE (reference sequence). This CDR3 reads CASSFSSGATSPLHF. The CDR3 coding sequence is TGTGCCAGCAGCTTTTCATCAGGGGCCACTTCACCCCTCCACTTT.

The genes are TRBV5-4 and TRBJ1-6; no firm D call. Germline CDR1 and CDR2: SGHNT and YYREEE (reference sequence). CDR3 size: 14 residues. Trimming cost V 4 bases and J 8 bases, with 13 bases left between them. The CDR3 bases are TGTGCCAGCAGCCTGGACTCCTTGGATTCACCCCTCCACTTT. Translation gives CASSLDSLDSPLHF. Full variable domain (outside the CDR3, taken from reference TRBV5-4 and TRBJ1-6): ETGVTQSPTHLIKTRGQQVTLRCSSQSGHNTVSWYQQALGQGPQFIFQYYREEENGRGNFPPRFSGLQFPNYSSELNVNALELDDSALYLCASSLDSLDSPLHFGNGTRLTVT.

The CDR3 coding sequence is TGTGCCAGCAACACAGGGGGTCTCGGGGAGCTGTTTTTT. Protein sequence: CASNTGGLGELFF. The genes are TRBV13 and TRBJ2-2; 8 nucleotides align to TRBD1. The germline V gene has CDR1 PRHDT and CDR2 FYEKMQ (reference sequence). The CDR3 covers 13 residues. V was clipped by 7 bases and J by 7 bases; unmatched bases: 5.

The rearrangement joins TRBV5-8 to TRBJ1-5; D not resolved. Germline lookup yields CDR1 SGHTS and CDR2 YDEGEE. The CDR3 sequence is 12 residues long. Trimming cost V 4 bases and J 5 bases, with 7 bases left between them. As DNA, the CDR3 is TGTGCCAGCAGCCTTACACATCAGCCCCAGCATTTT. It yields the protein CASSLTHQPQHF.

This chain links TRBV6-4 with TRBJ1-2; D is perhaps TRBD1 (5 bases). The CDR3 runs 17 residues. The germline V and J ends were trimmed by 1 base and 8 bases, with 23 bases remaining between them. The germline CDR1 and CDR2 sequences are MRHNA and SNTAGT. CDR3 sequence: CASSDFPRTPGLRGYTF. CDR3 coding DNA: TGTGCCAGCAGTGACTTTCCGCGGACGCCAGGGTTGAGAGGCTACACCTTC.

The chain carries TRBV18 and TRBJ2-7; tentatively, D is TRBD1 (6 bases). Trimming removed 5 bases from V and 3 bases from J, with 14 bases in between. Germline V gene data show CDR1 as KGHSH and CDR2 as LQKENI. The CDR3 has 14 amino acids. Here the CDR3 reads CASSSRTASYEQYF. The CDR3 nucleotides read TGTGCCAGCTCATCTCGGACAGCGAGCTACGAGCAGTACTTC.

This clone was seen once. This chain uses TRBV2 with TRBJ1-3; 8 bases are shared with TRBD1. The junction had 14 bases not matched to a gene; V was cut back by 3 bases and J by 16 bases. CDR1 is SNHLY, CDR2 FYNNEI, per germline. The CDR3 covers 14 residues. The CDR3 bases are TGTGCCAGCAGTGATCCCGACAGGGGCCCAACATCTTATTTT. As protein: CASSDPDRGPTSYF.

CDR3 coding DNA: TGTGCCAGTAGTATATCACAGACGAACAATCAGCCCCAGCATTTT. Translated: CASSISQTNNQPQHF. The rearrangement uses TRBV19 and TRBJ1-5, with D unclear. Germline V gene lookup returns CDR1 LNHDA and CDR2 SQIVND (reference sequence). V was clipped by 2 bases and J by 3 bases, with 11 bases between them. The CDR3 contains 15 residues.

The chain couples TRBV2 to TRBJ2-7; D not resolved. The V and J ends lost 5 bases and 2 bases respectively, with 10 bases between them. The germline V gene has CDR1 SNHLY and CDR2 FYNNEI. CDR3 length: 13 residues. CDR3 nucleotides: TGTGCCAGCAGTAGCTCAATACCCTACGAGCAGTACTTC. Translating gives CASSSSIPYEQYF. The whole variable domain, remainder taken from reference TRBV2 and TRBJ2-7, is EPEVTQTPSHQVTQMGQEVILRCVPISNHLYFYWYRQILGQKVEFLVSFYNNEISEKSEIFDDQFSVERPDGSNFTLKIRSTKLEDSAMYFCASSSSIPYEQYFGPGTRLTVT.

The chain recombines TRBV2 with TRBJ2-5, with D possibly TRBD2 on 5 matching bases. The CDR3 length is 14 residues. Trimming cost V 1 base and J 2 bases, with 8 bases left between them. Germline assignment: CDR1 SNHLY and CDR2 FYNNEI. The CDR3 protein is CASSEEGGQETQYF. As DNA, the CDR3 is TGTGCCAGCAGTGAAGAGGGCGGGCAAGAGACCCAGTACTTC.